This TCR beta chain stems from a study of graft-versus-host responses after intestinal transplantation. Study-wide background: The recipients all started with anti-thymocyte globulin induction and then took tacrolimus and steroids for about three years.

This CDR3 is built from 13 residues. Germline CDR1 is SNHLY and CDR2 is FYNNEI. The V segment lost 1 base and the J segment 10 bases; nucleotides outside the gene matches: 2. Some clones are missing from TCRdb's copy, which holds only in-frame ones; the method was immunoSEQ multiplex PCR. The data hold 45,000 or so clones, with more than 85% observed a single time. Sequenced here: PBMCs, sampled 524 days after transplant. The chain carries TRBV2 and TRBJ2-1; 9 bases fit TRBD2. This clonotype originated in a human patient who received an intestinal transplant, so some T cells may come from the graft donor. CDR3 sequence: CASSEVAGGEQFF. The CDR3 DNA follows: TGTGCCAGCAGTGAAGTTGCGGGAGGGGAGCAGTTCTTC. The variable domain in full, completed from reference TRBV2 and TRBJ2-1, reads EPEVTQTPSHQVTQMGQEVILRCVPISNHLYFYWYRQILGQKVEFLVSFYNNEISEKSEIFDDQFSVERPDGSNFTLKIRSTKLEDSAMYFCASSEVAGGEQFFGPGTRLTVL.